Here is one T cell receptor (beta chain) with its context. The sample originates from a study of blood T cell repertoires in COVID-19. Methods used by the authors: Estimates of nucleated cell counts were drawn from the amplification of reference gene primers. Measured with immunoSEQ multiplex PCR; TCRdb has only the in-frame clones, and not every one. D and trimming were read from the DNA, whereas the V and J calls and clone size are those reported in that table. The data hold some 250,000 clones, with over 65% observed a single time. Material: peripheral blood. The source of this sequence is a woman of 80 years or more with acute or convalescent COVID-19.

Written as DNA, the CDR3 is TGTGCCAGCAGCCCCAGGACAGGAGGGGCCGGGGAGCTGTTTTTT. Translation: CASSPRTGGAGELFF. The chain links TRBV7-9 to TRBJ2-2, with D perhaps matching TRBD1 (7 bases). The CDR3 length is 15 residues. V was trimmed by 5 bases and J by 6 bases, leaving 16 bases between them. Looked up from germline, CDR1 is SEHNR and CDR2 is FQNEAQ (reference sequence).